In its sample, the clone carrying this T cell receptor beta chain was seen many times. This sample stems from a study of regulatory T cells in long-lasting Graves disease. Relying on iRepertoire HTBI primers and Arm-PCR of CDR3 regions, the team built TCR beta libraries. One entry per CDR3 protein results from TCRdb running MiXCR on the multiplex PCR reads. Of roughly 430,000 distinct CDR3 sequences listed, over 20% are singletons. The time point was: persistent/refractory GD, antithyroid drugs over 5 years with positive TRAb. Making the TCR library involved RNA that had been extracted from PBMCs. The CDR3 runs 13 residues. Germline CDR1 MDHEN, CDR2 SYDVKM. V was trimmed by 6 bases and J by 4 bases, leaving 12 bases between them.

The specimen was peripheral blood mononuclear cells (PBMCs), collected when the disease was refractory, from a patient treated with antithyroid drugs. V is TRBV28 and J is TRBJ2-5; D not resolved. The clonotype was recovered from a female donor with Graves disease. The CDR3 DNA follows: TGTGCCAGCAGCCCGCCCCCCCGAGAGACCCAGTACTTC. Amino acid sequence: CASSPPPRETQYF. Based on the CDR3 plus reference TRBV28 and TRBJ2-5, the full variable domain is DVKVTQSSRYLVKRTGEKVFLECVQDMDHENMFWYRQDPGLGLRLIYFSYDVKMKEKGDIPEGYSVSREKKERFSLILESASTNQTSMYLCASSPPPRETQYFGPGTRLLVL.